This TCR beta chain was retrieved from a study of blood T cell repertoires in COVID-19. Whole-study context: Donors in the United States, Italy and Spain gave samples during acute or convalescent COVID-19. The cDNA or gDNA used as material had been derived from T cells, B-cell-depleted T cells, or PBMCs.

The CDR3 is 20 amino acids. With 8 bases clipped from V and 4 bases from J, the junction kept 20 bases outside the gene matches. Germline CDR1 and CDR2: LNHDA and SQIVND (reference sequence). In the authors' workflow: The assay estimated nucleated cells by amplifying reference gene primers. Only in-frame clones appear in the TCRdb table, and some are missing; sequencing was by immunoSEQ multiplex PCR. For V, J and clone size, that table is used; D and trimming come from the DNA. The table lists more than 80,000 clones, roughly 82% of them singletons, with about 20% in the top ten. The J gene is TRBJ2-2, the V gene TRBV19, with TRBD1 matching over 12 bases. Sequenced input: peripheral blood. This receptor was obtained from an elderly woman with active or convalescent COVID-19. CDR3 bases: TGTGCCAGTCGTCACCCGGCTGGGACAGGGGGCCCGGAGGGCACCGGGGAGCTGTTTTTT. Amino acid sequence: CASRHPAGTGGPEGTGELFF. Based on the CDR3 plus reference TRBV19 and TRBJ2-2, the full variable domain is DGGITQSPKYLFRKEGQNVTLSCEQNLNHDAMYWYRQDPGQGLRLIYYSQIVNDFQKGDIAEGYSVSREKKESFPLTVTSAQKNPTAFYLCASRHPAGTGGPEGTGELFFGEGSRLTVL.